The next 17 T cell receptor beta chains were all read from a single sample in a study of T cell changes during pregnancy in multiple sclerosis. TCRdb keeps only in-frame clones here, not all; method: immunoSEQ multiplex PCR. The data hold approximately 62,000 clones, with roughly 93% observed a single time. Sample: CD8+ T cells from peripheral blood mononuclear cells, taken in the second trimester of pregnancy. All receptors derive from a female donor with multiple sclerosis, enrolled in a pregnancy study.

The chain joins TRBV5-1 to TRBJ2-5; TRBD2 aligns across 12 bases. The CDR3 has 17 amino acids. The V gene end was trimmed by 0 bases and the J gene end by 0 bases; junction bases not matched to a gene: 3. Germline V gene sequence: CDR1 SGHRS, CDR2 YFSETQ. The CDR3 coding sequence is TGCGCCAGCAGCTTGGGACTAGCGGGGGCCGACCAAGAGACCCAGTACTTC. Protein: CASSLGLAGADQETQYF. Together with reference TRBV5-1 and TRBJ2-5, the CDR3 gives the full variable domain: KAGVTQTPRYLIKTRGQQVTLSCSPISGHRSVSWYQQTPGQGLQFLFEYFSETQRNKGNFPGRFSGRQFSNSRSEMNVSTLELGDSALYLCASSLGLAGADQETQYFGPGTRLLVL.

The chain couples TRBV7-9 to TRBJ2-7; TRBD1 agrees at 8 bases. This CDR3 is 13 amino acids long. Trimming removed 5 bases from V and 5 bases from J; junction bases left unmatched: 5. CDR1 SEHNR and CDR2 FQNEAQ come from the germline V gene (reference sequence). The CDR3 DNA sequence: TGTGCCAGCAGCGCCAGGGGGCGGGACGAGCAGTACTTC. Its translation is CASSARGRDEQYF.

In DNA form, the CDR3 reads TGTGCCAGCGCCGGGACAGGGGGGTATGGCTACACCTTC. Encoded protein: CASAGTGGYGYTF. The chain couples TRBV25-1 to TRBJ1-2; 11 nucleotides match TRBD1. The V segment lost 8 bases and the J segment 5 bases; nucleotides outside the gene matches: 4. Germline loops: CDR1 MGHDK, CDR2 SYGVNS. The CDR3 sequence is 13 residues long.

V gene TRBV7-9 combines with J gene TRBJ1-4; D is unclear. Germline V gene lookup returns CDR1 SEHNR and CDR2 FQNEAQ (reference sequence). Trimming shortened V by 1 base and J by 4 bases, and 13 bases separated the two germline ends. The CDR3 consists of 16 residues. The CDR3 is CASSLGVGGDNEKLFF. For the CDR3, the DNA is TGTGCCAGCAGCTTAGGGGTCGGAGGAGATAATGAAAAACTGTTTTTT.

The gene calls are TRBV4-3 and TRBJ2-7; the D is unclear. The CDR3 covers 15 residues. The germline V and J ends were trimmed by 2 bases and 0 bases, with 11 bases remaining between them. CDR1 is LGHNA and CDR2 is YSLEER in the germline V gene. CDR3 sequence (DNA): TGCGCCAGCAGCCAAACAGTGATTAGCTCCTACGAGCAGTACTTC. Amino acids: CASSQTVISSYEQYF.

CDR3 in DNA: TGCAGCGACCGGGACAGGGATTTTTATGAGCAGTTCTTC. Residues: CSDRDRDFYEQFF. The genes are TRBV29-1 and TRBJ2-1; 9 positions agree with TRBD1. The CDR3 covers 13 residues. CDR1 and CDR2 from the germline V gene are SQVTM and ANQGSEA. V gave up 7 bases and J gave up 8 bases; unmatched junction bases: 9.

This clone has just a few counts. V gene TRBV4-3 combines with J gene TRBJ2-7; D unclear. V was clipped by 4 bases and J by 6 bases, with 16 bases between them. There are 14 residues in the CDR3. Germline V CDR1 and CDR2: LGHNA, YSLEER. The CDR3 protein is CASSLEYRSSEQYF. CDR3 bases: TGCGCCAGCAGCCTCGAATATCGGTCATCCGAGCAGTACTTC.

The V call is TRBV19, the J call TRBJ2-7; possibly TRBD1 for D (5 bases). V gave up 5 bases and J gave up 3 bases, with 17 bases separating them. Germline V gene sequence: CDR1 LNHDA, CDR2 SQIVND (reference sequence). The CDR3 contains 15 residues. This CDR3 is CASSPVDSAIYEQYF. The DNA for the CDR3 is TGTGCCAGTAGTCCCGTCGACAGCGCTATCTACGAGCAGTACTTC.

J is TRBJ1-5 and V is TRBV2; 8 bases fit TRBD1. CDR1 and CDR2 from the germline V gene are SNHLY and FYNNEI. There are 15 residues in the CDR3. J was trimmed by 6 bases and V by 1 base; bases with no gene match: 5. The CDR3 DNA reads TGTGCCAGCAGTGAAGGGCAGGGGGCAACTCAGCCCCAGCATTTT. Its translation is CASSEGQGATQPQHF.

The rearrangement uses TRBV10-2 and TRBJ2-7; 14 bases align to TRBD2. The CDR3 loop spans 17 amino acids. V lost 5 bases, J lost 0 bases, and 6 bases stayed unmatched. CDR1 is WSHSY and CDR2 is SAAADI in the germline V gene. This CDR3 is CASSPGLAGVNSYEQYF. CDR3 in DNA: TGCGCCAGCAGTCCGGGACTAGCGGGAGTCAACTCCTACGAGCAGTACTTC.

The J gene is TRBJ2-7, the V gene TRBV28; 10 nucleotides agree with TRBD2. J lost 7 bases, V lost 9 bases, and 9 bases had no gene match. Germline values: CDR1 MDHEN, CDR2 SYDVKM. This CDR3 contains 13 residues. CDR3 in DNA: TGTGCCAGTCAGCGGGAGGGGGTCTTGGAGCAGTACTTC. Encoded protein: CASQREGVLEQYF.

The V call is TRBV6-6, the J call TRBJ1-5, with D uncertain. Germline CDR1 MNHNY, CDR2 SVGAGI (reference sequence). Trimming took off 2 bases at V and 5 bases at J, with 7 bases between the two ends. The CDR3 totals 13 residues. The CDR3 nucleotides read TGTGCCAGCAGTTACCCTGCGGATCAGCCCCAGCATTTT. It is translated as CASSYPADQPQHF.

V gene TRBV7-3 combines with J gene TRBJ2-7; 10 bases agree with TRBD2. Germline loops: CDR1 SGHTA, CDR2 FQGTGA. The junction had 13 bases not matched to a gene; V was cut back by 2 bases and J by 3 bases. The length of the CDR3 is 18 residues. The CDR3 DNA reads as TGTGCCAGCAGCTTATGGCCAGGGGGACTAGCGAGCGACTACGAGCAGTACTTC. It codes for CASSLWPGGLASDYEQYF.

The rearrangement uses TRBV19 and TRBJ2-7; possibly TRBD2 for D (6 bases). V lost 4 bases and J lost 1, with 11 bases in between. CDR1 and CDR2 (germline): LNHDA, SQIVND (reference sequence). There are 14 residues in the CDR3. CDR3 coding DNA: TGTGCCAGTAGTAACCGGGACTTATCCTACGAGCAGTACTTC. Protein product: CASSNRDLSYEQYF.

The V and J genes are TRBV5-4 and TRBJ2-3, with a weak D call TRBD1 (5 bases). V gave up 6 bases and J gave up 4 bases, with 15 bases separating them. CDR3 length: 14 amino acids. Germline CDR1 and CDR2: SGHNT and YYREEE (reference sequence). The CDR3: CASTADSQSDTQYF. As DNA, the CDR3 is TGTGCCAGCACCGCCGACAGTCAGTCAGATACGCAGTATTTT.

The table lists this clone with a count of one. The chain uses TRBV27 and TRBJ2-7, with TRBD1 matching over 8 bases. The germline gives CDR1 MNHEY, CDR2 SMNVEV (reference sequence). The V segment lost 1 base and the J segment 5 bases; nucleotides outside the gene matches: 4. The CDR3 runs to 14 residues. CDR3 coding DNA: TGTGCCAGCAGTTTATGGCAGGGGGCGCACGAGCAGTACTTC. It translates to CASSLWQGAHEQYF.

V gene TRBV19 combines with J gene TRBJ1-5, with D perhaps matching TRBD1 (6 bases). V lost 5 bases and J 7 bases, leaving 15 bases between the germline ends. This CDR3 spans 14 amino acids. Germline CDR1 is LNHDA and CDR2 is SQIVND (reference sequence). CDR3 in amino acids: CASSEGQGRQPQHF. For the CDR3, the DNA is TGTGCCAGTAGTGAGGGACAAGGTCGACAGCCCCAGCATTTT.